Listed here is a single TCR beta chain. Clones were sequenced by immunoSEQ multiplex PCR, and TCRdb holds only the in-frame ones, with some missing. Here the sample spans 250,000 to 300,000 clones, roughly 90% being singletons. This specimen belongs to a study of blood T cell repertoires in COVID-19. The germline V gene has CDR1 MGHRA and CDR2 YSYEKL. The CDR3 runs to 13 residues. The junction had 3 bases not matched to a gene; V was cut back by 4 bases and J by 4 bases. The sequenced sample consisted of peripheral blood. This receptor was obtained from a woman aged 25 to 39 with COVID-19, enrolled during active disease. The chain carries TRBV4-1 and TRBJ1-1, with 7 bases lining up with TRBD1. The CDR3 sequence: CASSRTGVTEAFF. The DNA of the CDR3 is TGCGCCAGCAGCCGCACAGGGGTCACTGAAGCTTTCTTT.